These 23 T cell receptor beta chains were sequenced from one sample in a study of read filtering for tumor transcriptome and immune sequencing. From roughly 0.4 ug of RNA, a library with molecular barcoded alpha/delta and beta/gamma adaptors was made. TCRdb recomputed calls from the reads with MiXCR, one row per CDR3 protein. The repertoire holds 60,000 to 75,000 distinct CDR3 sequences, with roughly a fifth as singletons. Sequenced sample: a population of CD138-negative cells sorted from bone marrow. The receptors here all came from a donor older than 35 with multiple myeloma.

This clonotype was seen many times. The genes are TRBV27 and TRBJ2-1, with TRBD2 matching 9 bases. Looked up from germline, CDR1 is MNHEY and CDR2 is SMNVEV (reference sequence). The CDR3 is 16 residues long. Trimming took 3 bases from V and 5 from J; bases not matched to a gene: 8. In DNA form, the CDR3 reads TGTGCCAGCAGTTTCTACGGGACTAGCAGCCACAATGAGCAGTTCTTC. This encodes CASSFYGTSSHNEQFF.

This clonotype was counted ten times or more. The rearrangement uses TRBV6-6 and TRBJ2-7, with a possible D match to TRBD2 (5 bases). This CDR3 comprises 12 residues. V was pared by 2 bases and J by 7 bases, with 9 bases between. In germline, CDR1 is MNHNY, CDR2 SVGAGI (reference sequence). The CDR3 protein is CASSYREREQYF. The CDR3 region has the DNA TGTGCCAGCAGTTACCGTGAGCGGGAGCAGTACTTC.

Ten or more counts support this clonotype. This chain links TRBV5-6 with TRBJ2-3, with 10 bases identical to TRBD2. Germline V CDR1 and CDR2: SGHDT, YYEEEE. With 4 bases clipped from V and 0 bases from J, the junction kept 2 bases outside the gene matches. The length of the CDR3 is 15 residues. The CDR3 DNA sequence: TGTGCCAGCAGCCTAGCGGGGGTGAGCACAGATACGCAGTATTTT. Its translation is CASSLAGVSTDTQYF. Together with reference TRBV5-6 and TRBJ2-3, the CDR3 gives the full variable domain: DAGVTQSPTHLIKTRGQQVTLRCSPKSGHDTVSWYQQALGQGPQFIFQYYEEEERQRGNFPDRFSGHQFPNYSSELNVNALLLGDSALYLCASSLAGVSTDTQYFGPGTRLTVL.

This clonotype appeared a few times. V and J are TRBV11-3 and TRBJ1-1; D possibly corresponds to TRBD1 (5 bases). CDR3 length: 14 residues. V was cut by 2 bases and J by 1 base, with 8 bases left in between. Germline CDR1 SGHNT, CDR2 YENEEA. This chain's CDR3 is CASSLQGGNTEAFF. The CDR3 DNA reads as TGTGCCAGCAGCTTACAGGGTGGGAACACTGAAGCTTTCTTT. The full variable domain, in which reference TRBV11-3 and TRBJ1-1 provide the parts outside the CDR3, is EAGVVQSPRYKIIEKKQPVAFWCNPISGHNTLYWYLQNLGQGPELLIRYENEEAVDDSQLPKDRFSAERLKGVDSTLKIQPAELGDSAVYLCASSLQGGNTEAFFGQGTRLTVV.

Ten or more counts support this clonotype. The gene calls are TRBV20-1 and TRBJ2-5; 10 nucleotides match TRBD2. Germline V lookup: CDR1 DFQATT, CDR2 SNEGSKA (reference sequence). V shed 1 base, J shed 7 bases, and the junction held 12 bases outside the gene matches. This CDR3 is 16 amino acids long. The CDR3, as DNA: TGCAGTGCTAGAGGCGGGAGCGGGGGGGTCTCGGGGACCCAGTACTTC. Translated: CSARGGSGGVSGTQYF.

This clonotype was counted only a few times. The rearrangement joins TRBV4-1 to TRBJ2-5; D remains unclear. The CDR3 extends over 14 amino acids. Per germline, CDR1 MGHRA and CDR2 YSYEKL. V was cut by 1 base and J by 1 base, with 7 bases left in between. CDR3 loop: CASSQGTGQETQYF. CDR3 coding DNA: TGCGCCAGCAGCCAAGGAACGGGCCAAGAGACCCAGTACTTC.

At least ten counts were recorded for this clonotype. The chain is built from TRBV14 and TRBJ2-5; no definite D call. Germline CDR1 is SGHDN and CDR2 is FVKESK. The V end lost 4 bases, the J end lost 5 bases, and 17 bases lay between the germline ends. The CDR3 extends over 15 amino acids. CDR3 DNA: TGTGCCAGCAGCCCCTTAGCCCTGCAAGGGGAGACCCAGTACTTC. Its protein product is CASSPLALQGETQYF.

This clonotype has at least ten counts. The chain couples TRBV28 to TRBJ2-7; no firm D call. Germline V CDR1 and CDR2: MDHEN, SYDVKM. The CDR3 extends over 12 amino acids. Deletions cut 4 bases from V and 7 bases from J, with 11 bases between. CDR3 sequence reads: CASSSLIGEQYF. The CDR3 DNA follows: TGTGCCAGCAGTTCCCTAATAGGGGAGCAGTACTTC.

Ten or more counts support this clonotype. CDR3 region: CASSPGSLYEQYF. The CDR3 region has the DNA TGTGCCAGCAGCCCGGGCAGCTTGTACGAGCAGTACTTC. The rearrangement joins TRBV3-1 to TRBJ2-7; D unresolved. The CDR3 contains 13 residues. Trimming removed 4 bases from V and 4 bases from J, with 11 bases in between. Germline V CDR1 and CDR2: LGHDT, YNNKEL (reference sequence).

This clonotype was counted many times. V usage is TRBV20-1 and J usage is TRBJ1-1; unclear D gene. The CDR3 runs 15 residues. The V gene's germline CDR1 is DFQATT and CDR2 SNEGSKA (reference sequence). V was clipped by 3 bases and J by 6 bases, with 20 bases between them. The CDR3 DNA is TGCAGTGCTAGTAGCGGGCCGCCGGATTACGCTGAAGCTTTCTTT. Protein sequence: CSASSGPPDYAEAFF.

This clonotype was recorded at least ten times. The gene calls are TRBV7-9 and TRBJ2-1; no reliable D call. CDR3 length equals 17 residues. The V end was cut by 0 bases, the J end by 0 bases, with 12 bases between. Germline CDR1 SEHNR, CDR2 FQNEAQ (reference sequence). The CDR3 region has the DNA TGTGCCAGCAGCTTAGCCGGCGCAGGCCACTCCTACAATGAGCAGTTCTTC. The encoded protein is CASSLAGAGHSYNEQFF.

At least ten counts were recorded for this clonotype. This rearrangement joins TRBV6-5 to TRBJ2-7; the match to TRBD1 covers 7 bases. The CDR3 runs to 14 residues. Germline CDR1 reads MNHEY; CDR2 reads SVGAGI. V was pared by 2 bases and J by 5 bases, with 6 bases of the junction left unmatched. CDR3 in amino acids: CASSYGTAGDEQYF. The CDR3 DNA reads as TGTGCCAGCAGTTACGGGACAGCCGGAGACGAGCAGTACTTC.

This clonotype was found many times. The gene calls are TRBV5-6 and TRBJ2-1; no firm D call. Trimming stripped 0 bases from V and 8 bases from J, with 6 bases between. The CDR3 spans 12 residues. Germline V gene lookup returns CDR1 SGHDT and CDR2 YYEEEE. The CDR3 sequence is CASSLGSHEQFF. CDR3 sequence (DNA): TGTGCCAGCAGCTTGGGATCCCATGAGCAGTTCTTC.

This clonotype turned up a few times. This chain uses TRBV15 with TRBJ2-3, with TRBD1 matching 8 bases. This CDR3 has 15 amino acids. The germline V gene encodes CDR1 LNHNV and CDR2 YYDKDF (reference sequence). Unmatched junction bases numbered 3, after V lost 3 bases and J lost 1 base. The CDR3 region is CATSRDRVGTDTQYF. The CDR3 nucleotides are TGTGCCACCAGCAGGGACAGGGTAGGCACAGATACGCAGTATTTT.

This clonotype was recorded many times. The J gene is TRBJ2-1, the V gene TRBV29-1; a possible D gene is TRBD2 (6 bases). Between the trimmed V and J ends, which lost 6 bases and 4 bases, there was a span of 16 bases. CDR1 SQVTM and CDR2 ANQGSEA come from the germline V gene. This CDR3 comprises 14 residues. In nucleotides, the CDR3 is TGCAGCGTCGGGACTCACAACCAATACAATGAGCAGTTCTTC. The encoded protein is CSVGTHNQYNEQFF.

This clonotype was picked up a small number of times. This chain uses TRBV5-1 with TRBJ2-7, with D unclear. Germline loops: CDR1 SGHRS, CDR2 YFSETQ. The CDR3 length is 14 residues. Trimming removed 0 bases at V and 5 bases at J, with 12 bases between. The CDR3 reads CASSLVLRPHEQYF. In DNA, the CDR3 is TGCGCCAGCAGCTTGGTGCTCCGACCTCACGAGCAGTACTTC.

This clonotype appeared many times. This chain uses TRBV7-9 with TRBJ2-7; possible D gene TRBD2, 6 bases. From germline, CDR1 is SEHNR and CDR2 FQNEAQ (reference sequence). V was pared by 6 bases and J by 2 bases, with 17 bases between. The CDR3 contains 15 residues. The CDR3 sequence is CASSYRDFSTYEQYF. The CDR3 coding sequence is TGTGCCAGCAGTTACCGGGACTTCTCTACCTACGAGCAGTACTTC.

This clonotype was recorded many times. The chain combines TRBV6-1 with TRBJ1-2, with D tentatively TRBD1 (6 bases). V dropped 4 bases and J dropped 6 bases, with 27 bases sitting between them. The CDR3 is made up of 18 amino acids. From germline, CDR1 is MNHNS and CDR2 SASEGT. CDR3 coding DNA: TGTGCCAGCAGTGCCCCACCGGGACAAGGGGTAGGACCCAATGGCTACACCTTC. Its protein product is CASSAPPGQGVGPNGYTF.

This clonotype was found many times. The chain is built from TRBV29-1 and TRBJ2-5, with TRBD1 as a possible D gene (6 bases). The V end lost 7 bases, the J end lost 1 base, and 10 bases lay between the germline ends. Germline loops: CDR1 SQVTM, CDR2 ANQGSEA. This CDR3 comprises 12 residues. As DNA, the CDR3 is TGCAGCGGAAGGGACACCCAAGAGACCCAGTACTTC. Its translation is CSGRDTQETQYF.

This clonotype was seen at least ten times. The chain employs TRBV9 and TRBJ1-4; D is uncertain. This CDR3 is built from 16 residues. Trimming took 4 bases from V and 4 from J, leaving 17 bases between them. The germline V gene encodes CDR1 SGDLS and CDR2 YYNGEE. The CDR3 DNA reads TGTGCCAGCAGCCCCCGGGAGAATCTAAATAATGAAAAACTGTTTTTT. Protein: CASSPRENLNNEKLFF.

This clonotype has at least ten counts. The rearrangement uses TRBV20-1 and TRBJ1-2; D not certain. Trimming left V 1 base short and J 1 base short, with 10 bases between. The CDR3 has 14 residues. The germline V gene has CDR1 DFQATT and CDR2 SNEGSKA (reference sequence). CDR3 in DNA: TGCAGTGCTAGAGTGTTTCGGGATAACTATGGCTACACCTTC. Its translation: CSARVFRDNYGYTF.

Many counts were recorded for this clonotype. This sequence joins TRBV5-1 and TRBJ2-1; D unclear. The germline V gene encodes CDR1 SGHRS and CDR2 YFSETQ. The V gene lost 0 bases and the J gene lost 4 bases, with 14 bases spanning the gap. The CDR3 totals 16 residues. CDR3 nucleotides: TGCGCCAGCAGCTTGGTGGGCGGCAGCTCTTACAATGAGCAGTTCTTC. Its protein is CASSLVGGSSYNEQFF.

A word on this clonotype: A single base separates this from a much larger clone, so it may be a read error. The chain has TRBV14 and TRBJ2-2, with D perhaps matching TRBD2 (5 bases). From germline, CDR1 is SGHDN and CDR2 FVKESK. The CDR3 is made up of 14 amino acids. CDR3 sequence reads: CASSQARNTGELSF. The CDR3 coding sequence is TGTGCCAGCAGCCAGGCCAGGAACACCGGGGAGCTGTCTTTT.